This TCR beta chain comes out of a study of PD-L1 blockade in urothelial cancer (dated by TCRdb to about 2017). Context from the whole study: Therapy was started in the mid-2010s for all patients, and atezolizumab 1,200 mg was administered intravenously every 3 weeks. About 85% of the roughly 29 patients were identified as males with urothelial cancer of bladder origin, and a prior smoking history was reported by 18 of 29 patients. An ECOG performance status of 0 or 1 was recorded for the patients, and 0 to 3 prior chemotherapy regimens had been received by the patients. Blood samples were analyzed at two time points: 3 weeks after treatment start (second dose) and 6 weeks after treatment start. Blood samples gave median yields of about 150,000 T cells and tens of thousands of unique TCRs, along with a median clonality of about 0.084. The study, an exploratory multi-omic analysis, examined somatic, immune and clinical correlates of response to PD-L1 blockade with atezolizumab in urothelial cancer. Pretreatment tumor samples and matched peripheral blood, collected serially before and after atezolizumab treatment, underwent TCR sequencing. Durable clinical benefit was defined as progression-free survival longer than 6 months, and TCR features were also tested against progression-free and overall survival. In the same patients, whole exome sequencing and RNA sequencing of pretreatment tumors were performed in addition to TCR sequencing. Durable clinical benefit was achieved by nine patients and was not achieved by 20 patients. Around 30 patients had pretreatment blood TCR-seq, about 25 had at least one posttreatment blood collection, and about 25 had tumor TCR-seq.

Overall study results and their limits: Patients with durable benefit showed greater expansion of tumor-associated TCR clones in peripheral blood 3 weeks after starting treatment (n = 22, p = 0.022). Because the sample size was small (n ≈ 30) and many exploratory analyses were performed, the results are intended to be hypothesis-generating. Improved progression-free and overall survival was found to be associated with pretreatment peripheral blood TCR clonality below the median.

Trimming costs V 5 bases and J 7 bases, and their ends lie 11 bases apart. CDR3 length: 13 amino acids, cysteine to phenylalanine. Left in the record is the CDR3 DNA by itself, 39 bases read in frame from the first base. CDR1 and CDR2 were assigned from the germline V gene as SGHNT and YENEEA. The sample's time point label, in plain terms: peripheral blood 6 weeks after treatment start. A cohort of some 29 patients with locally advanced or metastatic urothelial carcinoma, treated at Memorial Sloan Kettering on a trial protocol, was included. Peripheral blood mononuclear cells were collected pretreatment and during treatment, with between 1 and 8 total time points obtained per patient. The Qiagen DNeasy Blood extraction kit was used to purify genomic DNA from total PBMCs and tumor samples. PBMCs were collected pretreatment and during treatment, and were isolated and stored as previously described.

Synthetic TCR analog templates were spiked into each PCR so that absolute template abundance could be estimated from read counts. The immunoSEQ assay used bias-controlled V and J gene primers to amplify TCRbeta CDR3 regions from genomic DNA. Rearranged TCRbeta segments were sequenced at approximately 20X coverage. Per the original workflow: Sequencing errors were corrected by clustering and CDR3s were annotated against IMGT to assign V, D and J genes. Out-of-frame and stop-codon sequences were excluded, and only productive TCRbeta rearrangements were used in downstream analyses. Clonality was computed as one minus Shannon entropy normalized by the log of the number of unique productive sequences. Fisher's exact test with Benjamini-Hochberg correction, using a cutoff of adjusted p below 0.01, was how clones that differed between time points or between blood and tumor were identified. Entries here come from immuneACCESS through TCRdb and include only in-frame sequences with V and J called. Some clones fail to appear in such tables; in the studies checked, an unresolved V gene covers under half of the shortfall, and the cause of the remainder is unknown. That table supplies the V and J calls and clone size; D and trimming were determined from the DNA. The sample includes 83,000 or so clones, with approximately 87% observed a single time. The ten largest clones take up around 8.1% of the sample.

As regards this clone: This clone's antigen is unknown. Base qualities are not recorded, but no much larger clone differs from it by a single base.

The rearranged segments are TRBV11-3 and TRBJ1-4; 5 matching bases give a weak D call of TRBD1. The sample here was PBMCs, taken around atezolizumab (anti-PD-L1) treatment. The clonotype was recovered from a man aged 65 to 85 with urothelial cancer. The DNA is TGTGCCAGCAGCCCAAGGGGTGGTGAAAAACTGTTTTTT. Protein translation: CASSPRGGEKLFF.